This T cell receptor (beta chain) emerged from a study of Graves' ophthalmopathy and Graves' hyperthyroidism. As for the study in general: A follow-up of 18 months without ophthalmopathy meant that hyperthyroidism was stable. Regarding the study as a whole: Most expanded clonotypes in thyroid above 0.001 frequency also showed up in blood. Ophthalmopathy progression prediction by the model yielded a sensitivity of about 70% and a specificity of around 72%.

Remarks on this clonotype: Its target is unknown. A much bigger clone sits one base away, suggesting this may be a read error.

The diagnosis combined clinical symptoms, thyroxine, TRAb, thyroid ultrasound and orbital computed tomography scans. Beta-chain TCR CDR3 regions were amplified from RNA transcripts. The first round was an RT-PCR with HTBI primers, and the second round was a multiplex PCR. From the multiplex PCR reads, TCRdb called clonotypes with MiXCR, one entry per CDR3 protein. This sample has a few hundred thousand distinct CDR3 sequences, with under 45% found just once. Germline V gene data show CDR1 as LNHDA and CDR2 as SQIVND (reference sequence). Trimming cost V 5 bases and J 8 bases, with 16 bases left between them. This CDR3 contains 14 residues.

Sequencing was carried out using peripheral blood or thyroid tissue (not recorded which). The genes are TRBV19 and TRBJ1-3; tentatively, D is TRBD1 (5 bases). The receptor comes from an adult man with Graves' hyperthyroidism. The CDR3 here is CASSVRSGTDTIYF. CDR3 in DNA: TGTGCCAGTAGTGTAAGGTCAGGGACGGACACCATATATTTT.